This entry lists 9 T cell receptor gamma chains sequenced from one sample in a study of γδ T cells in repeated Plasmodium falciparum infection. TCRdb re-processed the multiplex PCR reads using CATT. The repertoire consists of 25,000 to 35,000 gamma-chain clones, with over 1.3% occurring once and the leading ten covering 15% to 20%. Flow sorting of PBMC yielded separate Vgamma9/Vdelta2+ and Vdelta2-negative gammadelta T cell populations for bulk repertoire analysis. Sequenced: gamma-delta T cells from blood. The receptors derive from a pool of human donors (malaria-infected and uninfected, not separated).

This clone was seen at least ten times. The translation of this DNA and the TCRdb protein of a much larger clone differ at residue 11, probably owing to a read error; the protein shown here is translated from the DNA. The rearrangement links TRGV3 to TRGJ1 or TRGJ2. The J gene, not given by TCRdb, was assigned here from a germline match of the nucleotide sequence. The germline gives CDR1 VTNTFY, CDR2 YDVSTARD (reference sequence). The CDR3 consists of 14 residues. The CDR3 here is CATWDSPGGYEKLF. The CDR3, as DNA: TGTGCCACCTGGGACAGTCCGGGGGGTTATGAGAAACTCTTT.

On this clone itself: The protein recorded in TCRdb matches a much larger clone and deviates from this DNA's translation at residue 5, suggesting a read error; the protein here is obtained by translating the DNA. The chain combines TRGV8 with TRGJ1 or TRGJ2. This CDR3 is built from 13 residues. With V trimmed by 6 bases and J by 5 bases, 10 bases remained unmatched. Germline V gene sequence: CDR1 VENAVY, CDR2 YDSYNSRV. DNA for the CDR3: TGTGCCACCTGGAATAAGAGTCATTATAAGAAACTCTTT. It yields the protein CATWNKSHYKKLF.

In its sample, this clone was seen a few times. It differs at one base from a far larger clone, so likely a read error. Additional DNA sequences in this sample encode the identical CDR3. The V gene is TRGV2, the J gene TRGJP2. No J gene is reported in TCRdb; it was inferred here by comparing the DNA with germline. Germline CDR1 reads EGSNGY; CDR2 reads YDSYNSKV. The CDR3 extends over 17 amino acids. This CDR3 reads CATWDEPSSRSDWIKTF. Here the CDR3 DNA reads TGCGCCACCTGGGACGAGCCTTCTTCCCGTAGTGATTGGATCAAGACGTTT.

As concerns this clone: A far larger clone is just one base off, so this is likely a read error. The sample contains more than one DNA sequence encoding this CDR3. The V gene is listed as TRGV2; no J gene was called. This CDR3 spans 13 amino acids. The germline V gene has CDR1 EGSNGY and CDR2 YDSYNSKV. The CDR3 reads CATWDRARYKKLF. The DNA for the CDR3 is TGTGCCACCTGGGACAGGGCGCGATATAAGAAACTCTTC.

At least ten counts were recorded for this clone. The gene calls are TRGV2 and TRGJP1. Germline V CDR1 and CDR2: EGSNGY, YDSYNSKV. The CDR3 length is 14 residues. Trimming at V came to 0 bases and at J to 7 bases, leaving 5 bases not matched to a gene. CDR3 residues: CATWDGLGGWFKIF. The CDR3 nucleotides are TGTGCCACCTGGGACGGGCTAGGTGGTTGGTTCAAGATATTT.

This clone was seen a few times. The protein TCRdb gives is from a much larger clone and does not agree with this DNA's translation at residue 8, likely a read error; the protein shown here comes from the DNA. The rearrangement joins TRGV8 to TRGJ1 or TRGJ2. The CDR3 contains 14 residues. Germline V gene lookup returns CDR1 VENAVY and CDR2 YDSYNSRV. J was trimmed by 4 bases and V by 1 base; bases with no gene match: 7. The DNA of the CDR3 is TGTGCCACCTGGGATAGAGCCTGGTATTATAAGAAACTCTTT. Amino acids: CATWDRAWYYKKLF.

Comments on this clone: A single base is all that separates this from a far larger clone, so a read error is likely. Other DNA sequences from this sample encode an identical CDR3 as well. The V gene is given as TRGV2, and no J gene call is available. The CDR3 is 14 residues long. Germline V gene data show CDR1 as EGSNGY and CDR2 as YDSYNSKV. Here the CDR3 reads CATWDGRHYYKKLF. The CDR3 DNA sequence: TGTGCCACCTGGGACGGGCGCCATTATTATAAGAAGCTCTTT.

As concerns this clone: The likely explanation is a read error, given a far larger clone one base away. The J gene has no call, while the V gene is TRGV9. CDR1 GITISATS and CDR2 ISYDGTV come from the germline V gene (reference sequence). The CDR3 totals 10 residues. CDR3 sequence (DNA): TGTGCCCTGTGGGAGGTAAGGCCCCTCTTT. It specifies CALWEVRPLF.

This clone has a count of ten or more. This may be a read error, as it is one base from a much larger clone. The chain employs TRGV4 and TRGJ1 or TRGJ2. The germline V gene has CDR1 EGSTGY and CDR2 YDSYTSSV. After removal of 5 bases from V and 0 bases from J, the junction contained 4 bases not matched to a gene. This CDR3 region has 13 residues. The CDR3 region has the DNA TGTGCCACCTGGGGCGAGAATTATTATAAGAAACTCTTT. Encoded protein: CATWGENYYKKLF.